This T cell receptor beta chain was sequenced during a study of blood T cell repertoires in COVID-19. V lost 2 bases, J lost 2 bases, and 7 bases lay in between. Germline-derived CDR1 and CDR2 are SGHRS and YFSETQ. The CDR3 loop spans 13 amino acids. Repertoires were generated with immunoSEQ multiplex PCR, while TCRdb's copy carries only in-frame clones and drops some. Of a few hundred thousand clones listed, roughly 90% are singletons. Sequenced: PBMCs or T cells enriched from blood (not recorded which). This TCR was recovered from a woman aged 40-49 years who had recovered from COVID-19. This chain joins TRBV5-1 and TRBJ1-2; D unclear. The DNA for the CDR3 is TGCGCCAGCAGCTTCGGTGAAAACTATGGCTACACCTTC. Translation gives CASSFGENYGYTF.